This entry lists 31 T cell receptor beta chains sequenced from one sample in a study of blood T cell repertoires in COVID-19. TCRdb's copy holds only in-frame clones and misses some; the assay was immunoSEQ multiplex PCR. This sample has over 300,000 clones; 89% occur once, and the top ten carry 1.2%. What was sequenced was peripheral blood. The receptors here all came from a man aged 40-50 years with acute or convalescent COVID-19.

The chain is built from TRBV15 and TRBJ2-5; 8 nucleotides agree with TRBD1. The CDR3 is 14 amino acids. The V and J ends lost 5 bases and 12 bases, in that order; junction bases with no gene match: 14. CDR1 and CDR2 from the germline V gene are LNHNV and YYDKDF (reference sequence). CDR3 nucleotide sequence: TGTGCCACCAGCGTTCGGCGGACAGGGACGTTGGAGTACTTC. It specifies CATSVRRTGTLEYF.

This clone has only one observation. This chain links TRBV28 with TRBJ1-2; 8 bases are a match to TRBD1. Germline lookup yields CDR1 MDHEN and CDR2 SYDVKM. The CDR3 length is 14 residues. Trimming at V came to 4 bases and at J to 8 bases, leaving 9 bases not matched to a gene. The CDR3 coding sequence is TGTGCCAGCAGTTCCCTTGACAGGGGCGTCGGCTACACCTTC. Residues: CASSSLDRGVGYTF.

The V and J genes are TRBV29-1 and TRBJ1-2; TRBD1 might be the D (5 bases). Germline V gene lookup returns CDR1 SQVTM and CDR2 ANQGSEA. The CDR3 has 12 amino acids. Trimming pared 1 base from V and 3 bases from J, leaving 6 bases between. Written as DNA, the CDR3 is TGCAGCGTTGAAGGGACATACTATGGCTACACCTTC. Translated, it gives CSVEGTYYGYTF. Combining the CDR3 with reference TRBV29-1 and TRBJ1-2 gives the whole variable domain SAVISQKPSRDICQRGTSLTIQCQVDSQVTMMFWYRQQPGQSLTLIATANQGSEATYESGFVIDKFPISRPNLTFSTLTVSNMSPEDSSIYLCSVEGTYYGYTFGSGTRLTVV.

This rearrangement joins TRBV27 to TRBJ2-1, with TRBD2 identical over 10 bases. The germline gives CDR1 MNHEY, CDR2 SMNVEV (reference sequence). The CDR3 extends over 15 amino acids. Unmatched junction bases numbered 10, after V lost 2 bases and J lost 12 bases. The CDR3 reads CASSLASGGTVGQFF. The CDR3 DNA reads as TGTGCCAGCAGTTTAGCTAGCGGGGGTACCGTGGGGCAGTTCTTC.

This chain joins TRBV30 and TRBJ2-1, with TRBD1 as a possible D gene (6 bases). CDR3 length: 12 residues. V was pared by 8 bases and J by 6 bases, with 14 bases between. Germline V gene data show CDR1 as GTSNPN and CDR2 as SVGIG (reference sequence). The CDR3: CAGDKFGNEQFF. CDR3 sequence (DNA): TGTGCCGGGGACAAATTCGGCAATGAGCAGTTCTTC.

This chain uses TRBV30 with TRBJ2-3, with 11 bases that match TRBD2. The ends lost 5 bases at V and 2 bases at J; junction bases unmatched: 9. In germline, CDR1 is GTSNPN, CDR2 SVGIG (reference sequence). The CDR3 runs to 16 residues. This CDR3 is CAWGPGTSGTTDTQYF. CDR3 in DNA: TGTGCCTGGGGACCCGGGACTAGCGGTACCACAGATACGCAGTATTTT.

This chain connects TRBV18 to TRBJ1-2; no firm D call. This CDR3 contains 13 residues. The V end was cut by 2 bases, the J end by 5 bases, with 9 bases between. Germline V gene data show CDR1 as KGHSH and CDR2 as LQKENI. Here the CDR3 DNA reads TGTGCCAGCTCACCAGTCGGAGATTATGGCTACACCTTC. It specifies CASSPVGDYGYTF. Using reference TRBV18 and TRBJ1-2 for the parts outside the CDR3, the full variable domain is NAGVMQNPRHLVRRRGQEARLRCSPMKGHSHVYWYRQLPEEGLKFMVYLQKENIIDESGMPKERFSAEFPKEGPSILRIQQVVRGDSAAYFCASSPVGDYGYTFGSGTRLTVV.

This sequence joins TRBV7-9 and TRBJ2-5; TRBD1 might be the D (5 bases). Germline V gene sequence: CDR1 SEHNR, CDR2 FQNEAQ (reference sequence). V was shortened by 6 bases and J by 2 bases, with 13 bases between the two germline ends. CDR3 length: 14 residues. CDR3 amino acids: CASSSDRHQETQYF. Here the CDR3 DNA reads TGTGCCAGCAGTTCAGACAGACATCAAGAGACCCAGTACTTC.

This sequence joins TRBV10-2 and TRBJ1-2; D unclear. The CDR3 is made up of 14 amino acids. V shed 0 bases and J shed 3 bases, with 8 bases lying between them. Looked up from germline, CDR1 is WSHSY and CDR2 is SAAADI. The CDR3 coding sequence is TGCGCCAGCAGTGAGTCGCCGGGATACTATGGCTACACCTTC. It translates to CASSESPGYYGYTF.

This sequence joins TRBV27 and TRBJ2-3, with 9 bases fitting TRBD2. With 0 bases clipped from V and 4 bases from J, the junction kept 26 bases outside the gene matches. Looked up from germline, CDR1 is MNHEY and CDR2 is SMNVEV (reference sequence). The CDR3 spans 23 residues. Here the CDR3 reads CASSLSRGGPFSGSQVLADTQYF. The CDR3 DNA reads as TGTGCCAGCAGTTTATCTAGGGGAGGTCCGTTTAGCGGGAGCCAAGTTCTTGCAGATACGCAGTATTTT.

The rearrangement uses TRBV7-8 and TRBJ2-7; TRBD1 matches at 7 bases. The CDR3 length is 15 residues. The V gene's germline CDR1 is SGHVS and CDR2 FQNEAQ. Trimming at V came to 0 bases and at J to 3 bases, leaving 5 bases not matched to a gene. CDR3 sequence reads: CASSLARQGIYEQYF. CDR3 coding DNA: TGTGCCAGCAGCTTAGCGCGACAGGGTATCTACGAGCAGTACTTC.

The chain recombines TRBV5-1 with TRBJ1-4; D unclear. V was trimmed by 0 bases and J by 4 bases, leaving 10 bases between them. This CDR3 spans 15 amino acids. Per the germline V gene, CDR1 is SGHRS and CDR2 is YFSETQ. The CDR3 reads CASSLGRRDNEKLFF. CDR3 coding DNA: TGCGCCAGCAGCTTGGGACGGAGAGATAATGAAAAACTGTTTTTT.

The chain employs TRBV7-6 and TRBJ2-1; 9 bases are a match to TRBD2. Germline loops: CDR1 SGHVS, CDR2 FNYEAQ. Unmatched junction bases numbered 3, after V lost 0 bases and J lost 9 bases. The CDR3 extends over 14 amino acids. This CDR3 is CASSLASGSPEQFF. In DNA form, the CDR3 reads TGTGCCAGCAGCTTAGCTAGCGGGAGCCCTGAGCAGTTCTTC.

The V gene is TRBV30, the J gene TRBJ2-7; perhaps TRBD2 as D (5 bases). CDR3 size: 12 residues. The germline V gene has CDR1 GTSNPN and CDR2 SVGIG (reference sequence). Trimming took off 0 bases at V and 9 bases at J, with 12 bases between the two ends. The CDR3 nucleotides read TGTGCCTGGAGTGTAGGACTTCTCGGGCAGTACTTC. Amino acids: CAWSVGLLGQYF.

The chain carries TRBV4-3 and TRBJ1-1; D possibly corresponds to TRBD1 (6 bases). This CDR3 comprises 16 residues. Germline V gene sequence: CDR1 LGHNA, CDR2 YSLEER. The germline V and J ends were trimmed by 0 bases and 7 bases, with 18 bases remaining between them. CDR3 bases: TGCGCCAGCAGCCAAGATCACGGACGGCGAGGGGGTGAAGCTTTCTTT. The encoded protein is CASSQDHGRRGGEAFF.

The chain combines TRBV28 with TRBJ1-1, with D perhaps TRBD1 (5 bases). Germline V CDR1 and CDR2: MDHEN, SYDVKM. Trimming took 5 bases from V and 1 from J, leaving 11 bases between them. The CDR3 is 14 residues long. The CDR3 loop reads CASSRRQWNTEAFF. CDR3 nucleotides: TGTGCCAGCAGTCGACGACAGTGGAACACTGAAGCTTTCTTT.

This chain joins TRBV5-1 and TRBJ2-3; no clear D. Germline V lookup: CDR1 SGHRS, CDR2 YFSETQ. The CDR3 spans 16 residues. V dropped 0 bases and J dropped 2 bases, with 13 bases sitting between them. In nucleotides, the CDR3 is TGCGCCAGCAGCTTGGGCCTTACTACCGACACAGATACGCAGTATTTT. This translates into CASSLGLTTDTDTQYF.

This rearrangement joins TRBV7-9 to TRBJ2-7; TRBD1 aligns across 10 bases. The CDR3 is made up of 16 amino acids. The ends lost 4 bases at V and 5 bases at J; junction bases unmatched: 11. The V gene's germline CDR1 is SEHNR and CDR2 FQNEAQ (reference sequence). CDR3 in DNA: TGTGCCAGCAGCTCCCTCCGGGACAGGGGATCCCACGAGCAGTACTTC. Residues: CASSSLRDRGSHEQYF.

The CDR3 DNA is TGTGCCACCAGCAGAGGCACGGGTGGCCTAGGTAATGAAAAACTGTTTTTT. Amino acid sequence: CATSRGTGGLGNEKLFF. The V call is TRBV15, the J call TRBJ1-4; D is ambiguous. CDR1 is LNHNV, CDR2 YYDKDF, per germline (reference sequence). Trimming cost V 1 base and J 4 bases, with 16 bases left between them. This CDR3 is built from 17 residues.

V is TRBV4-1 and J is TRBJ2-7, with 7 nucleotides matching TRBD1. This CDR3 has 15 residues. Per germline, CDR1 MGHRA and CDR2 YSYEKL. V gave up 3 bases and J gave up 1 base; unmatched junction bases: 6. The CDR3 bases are TGCGCCAGCAGCCAGGACAGGATAGCTTCCTACGAGCAGTACTTC. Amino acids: CASSQDRIASYEQYF.

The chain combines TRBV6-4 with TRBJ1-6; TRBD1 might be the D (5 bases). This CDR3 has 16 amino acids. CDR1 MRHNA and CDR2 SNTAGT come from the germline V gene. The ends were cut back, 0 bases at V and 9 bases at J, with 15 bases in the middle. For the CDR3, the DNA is TGTGCCAGCAGTGACTCTGGAGGGGCTTCAGGTTCACCCCTCCACTTT. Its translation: CASSDSGGASGSPLHF.

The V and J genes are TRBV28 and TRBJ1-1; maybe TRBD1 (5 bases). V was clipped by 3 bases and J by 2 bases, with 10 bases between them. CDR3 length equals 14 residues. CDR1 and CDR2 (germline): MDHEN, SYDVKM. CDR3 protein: CASSFGGTNTEAFF. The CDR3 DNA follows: TGTGCCAGCAGTTTCGGCGGGACCAACACTGAAGCTTTCTTT.

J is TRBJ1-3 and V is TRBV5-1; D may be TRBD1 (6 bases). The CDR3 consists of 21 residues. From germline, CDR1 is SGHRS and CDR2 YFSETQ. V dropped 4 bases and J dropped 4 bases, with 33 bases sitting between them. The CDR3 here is CASSPWGTLDNIGNRGNTIYF. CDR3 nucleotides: TGCGCCAGCAGCCCGTGGGGGACACTCGATAATATAGGGAATCGCGGAAACACCATATATTTT.

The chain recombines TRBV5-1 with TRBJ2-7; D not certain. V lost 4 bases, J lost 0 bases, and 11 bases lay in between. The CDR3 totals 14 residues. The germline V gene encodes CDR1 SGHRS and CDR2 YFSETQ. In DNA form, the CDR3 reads TGCGCCAGCAGCCCTGAGGTCAGCTCCTACGAGCAGTACTTC. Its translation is CASSPEVSSYEQYF.

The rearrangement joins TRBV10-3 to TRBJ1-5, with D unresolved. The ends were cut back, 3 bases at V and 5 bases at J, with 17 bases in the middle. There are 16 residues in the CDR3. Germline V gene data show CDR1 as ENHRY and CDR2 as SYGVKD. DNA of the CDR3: TGTGCCATCAGTGAATCAGGTCCCACATTATATCAGCCCCAGCATTTT. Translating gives CAISESGPTLYQPQHF.

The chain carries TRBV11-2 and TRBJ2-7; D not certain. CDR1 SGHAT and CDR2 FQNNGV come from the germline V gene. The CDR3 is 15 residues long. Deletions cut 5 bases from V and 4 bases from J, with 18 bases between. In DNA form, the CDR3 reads TGTGCCAGCAGCCTAAACCGGGTCCTCGCGTACGAGCAGTACTTC. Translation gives CASSLNRVLAYEQYF.

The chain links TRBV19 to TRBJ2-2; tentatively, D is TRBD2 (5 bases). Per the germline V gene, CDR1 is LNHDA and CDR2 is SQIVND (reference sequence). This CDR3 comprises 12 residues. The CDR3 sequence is CATEGPRGELFF. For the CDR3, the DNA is TGTGCAACCGAGGGCCCCCGCGGGGAGCTGTTTTTT. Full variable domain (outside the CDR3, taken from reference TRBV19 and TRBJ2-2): DGGITQSPKYLFRKEGQNVTLSCEQNLNHDAMYWYRQDPGQGLRLIYYSQIVNDFQKGDIAEGYSVSREKKESFPLTVTSAQKNPTAFYLCATEGPRGELFFGEGSRLTVL.

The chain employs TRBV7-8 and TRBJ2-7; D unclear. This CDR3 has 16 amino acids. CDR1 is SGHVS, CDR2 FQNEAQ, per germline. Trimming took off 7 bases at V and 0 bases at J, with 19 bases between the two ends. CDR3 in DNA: TGTGCCAGCACCGCGTCGCAGGATCGATTCTCCTACGAGCAGTACTTC. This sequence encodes CASTASQDRFSYEQYF.

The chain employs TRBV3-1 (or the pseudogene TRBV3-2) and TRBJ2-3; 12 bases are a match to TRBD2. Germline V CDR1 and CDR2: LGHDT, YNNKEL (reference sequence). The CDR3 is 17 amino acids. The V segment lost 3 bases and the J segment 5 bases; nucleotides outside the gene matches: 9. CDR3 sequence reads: CASSQRLLAGGGDTQYF. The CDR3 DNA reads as TGTGCCAGCAGCCAGCGCTTACTAGCGGGAGGAGGAGATACGCAGTATTTT.

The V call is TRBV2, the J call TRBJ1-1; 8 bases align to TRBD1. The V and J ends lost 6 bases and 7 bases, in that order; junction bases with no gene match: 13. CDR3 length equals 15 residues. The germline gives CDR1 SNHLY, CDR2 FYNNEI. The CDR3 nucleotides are TGTGCCAGCAGAGACGCTGCAGGGGGCCTCAGTGAAGCTTTCTTT. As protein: CASRDAAGGLSEAFF. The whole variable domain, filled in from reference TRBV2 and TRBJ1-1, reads EPEVTQTPSHQVTQMGQEVILRCVPISNHLYFYWYRQILGQKVEFLVSFYNNEISEKSEIFDDQFSVERPDGSNFTLKIRSTKLEDSAMYFCASRDAAGGLSEAFFGQGTRLTVV.

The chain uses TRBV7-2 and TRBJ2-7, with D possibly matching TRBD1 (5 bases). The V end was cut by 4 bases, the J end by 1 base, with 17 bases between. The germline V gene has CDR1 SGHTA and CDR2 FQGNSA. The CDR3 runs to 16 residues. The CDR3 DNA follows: TGTGCCAGCAGCTCCCCTAGGGGCCACGGTTCCTACGAGCAGTACTTC. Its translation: CASSSPRGHGSYEQYF.